This TCR beta chain was identified during a study of T cell changes during pregnancy in multiple sclerosis. This CDR3 has 15 residues. J lost 4 bases, V lost 3 bases, and 4 bases had no gene match. Per germline, CDR1 ENHRY and CDR2 SYGVKD. The data were produced by immunoSEQ multiplex PCR, yet TCRdb's version contains in-frame clones alone and is incomplete. The sample includes over 40,000 clones, 80% to 90% of them seen just once. The clonotype originates from a female donor in good health, enrolled as a control in a pregnancy study. The chain recombines TRBV10-3 with TRBJ2-3; 10 bases map to TRBD2. The sample in question was peripheral blood, obtained in the first trimester of pregnancy. The DNA for the CDR3 is TGTGCCATCAGTGATCCAGCGGGGGGGGCAGATACGCAGTATTTT. It yields the protein CAISDPAGGADTQYF.